A single sample is the source of the 20 T cell receptor beta chains below, sequenced in a study of T cell changes during pregnancy in multiple sclerosis. The assay was immunoSEQ multiplex PCR, and TCRdb's table has in-frame clones only and misses some. The sample comprises about 57,000 clones, roughly 90% of which are singletons, and 3% to 4.5% rests with the top ten. The starting material was peripheral blood, obtained after pregnancy. The receptors here all came from a female donor in good health, enrolled as a control in a pregnancy study.

This chain links TRBV5-4 with TRBJ2-1; TRBD1 might be the D (6 bases). This CDR3 is built from 18 residues. Germline-derived CDR1 and CDR2 are SGHNT and YYREEE (reference sequence). Deletions cut 3 bases from V and 0 bases from J, with 19 bases between. The chain's CDR3 is CASSSAEQGIRSYNEQFF. In DNA form, the CDR3 reads TGTGCCAGCAGCTCGGCGGAACAGGGAATCCGCTCCTACAATGAGCAGTTCTTC.

This chain uses TRBV7-6 with TRBJ2-1, with D maybe TRBD2 (6 bases). Germline loops: CDR1 SGHVS, CDR2 FNYEAQ. This CDR3 contains 16 residues. The V end lost 5 bases, the J end lost 4 bases, and 18 bases lay between the germline ends. CDR3 amino acids: CASSPVESGTYNEQFF. The DNA of the CDR3 is TGTGCCAGCAGCCCAGTTGAATCCGGGACTTACAATGAGCAGTTCTTC.

The genes are TRBV19 and TRBJ2-2; D is possibly TRBD2 (5 bases). The length of the CDR3 is 12 residues. The ends were cut back, 11 bases at V and 3 bases at J, with 10 bases in the middle. Germline-derived CDR1 and CDR2 are LNHDA and SQIVND (reference sequence). CDR3 DNA sequence: TGTGCCTCCCCCGGGGACACCGGGGAGCTGTTTTTT. It yields the protein CASPGDTGELFF. The full variable domain, completed using reference TRBV19 and TRBJ2-2, is DGGITQSPKYLFRKEGQNVTLSCEQNLNHDAMYWYRQDPGQGLRLIYYSQIVNDFQKGDIAEGYSVSREKKESFPLTVTSAQKNPTAFYLCASPGDTGELFFGEGSRLTVL.

This chain links TRBV5-1 with TRBJ2-7; TRBD2 is a possible D gene (5 bases). This CDR3 comprises 15 residues. Germline lookup yields CDR1 SGHRS and CDR2 YFSETQ. V shed 0 bases and J shed 3 bases, with 13 bases lying between them. The CDR3 is CASSLVSQDFYEQYF. In nucleotides, the CDR3 is TGCGCCAGCAGCTTGGTAAGTCAGGACTTCTACGAGCAGTACTTC.

This clone has only one observation. The rearrangement uses TRBV7-9 and TRBJ1-4; D is unresolved. The germline V and J ends were trimmed by 4 bases and 8 bases, with 14 bases remaining between them. The CDR3 consists of 14 residues. Germline values: CDR1 SEHNR, CDR2 FQNEAQ (reference sequence). CDR3 nucleotide sequence: TGTGCCAGCAGCTCCCCCCTCTCCGGGGAAAAACTGTTTTTT. Encoded protein: CASSSPLSGEKLFF.

This chain's CDR3 is CASRGAGAPYNEQFF. CDR3 sequence (DNA): TGTGCCAGCAGGGGAGCGGGGGCGCCCTACAATGAGCAGTTCTTC. The J gene is TRBJ2-1, the V gene TRBV2, with 8 bases lining up with TRBD2. The junction had 6 bases not matched to a gene; V was cut back by 6 bases and J by 2 bases. CDR1 and CDR2 from the germline V gene are SNHLY and FYNNEI. The CDR3 is 15 amino acids.

This clone was recorded only once. V gene TRBV7-8 combines with J gene TRBJ1-5; 7 nucleotides match TRBD1. CDR1 and CDR2 from the germline V gene are SGHVS and FQNEAQ. This CDR3 is 12 amino acids long. V trimming: 1 base; J trimming: 9 bases; junction bases outside the gene matches: 0. CDR3 DNA: TGTGCCAGCAGCTTAGACAGGGGGCCCCAGCATTTT. This sequence encodes CASSLDRGPQHF.

Notes on this clone: Other DNA sequences in this sample translate to the same CDR3. The chain couples TRBV28 to TRBJ2-3, with 7 bases fitting TRBD2. The CDR3 loop spans 15 amino acids. Germline-derived CDR1 and CDR2 are MDHEN and SYDVKM. The ends lost 6 bases at V and 0 bases at J; junction bases unmatched: 6. The CDR3 here is CASSPGGGSTDTQYF. CDR3 coding DNA: TGTGCCAGCAGCCCGGGGGGAGGTAGCACAGATACGCAGTATTTT.

The chain joins TRBV7-2 to TRBJ2-7; TRBD2 matches at 8 bases. V was clipped by 6 bases and J by 3 bases; unmatched bases: 10. CDR3 size: 15 residues. Germline CDR1 SGHTA, CDR2 FQGNSA. In nucleotides, the CDR3 is TGTGCCAGCAGACCGGCCTCGGGGGGGGTCTACGAGCAGTACTTC. As protein: CASRPASGGVYEQYF.

V and J are TRBV27 and TRBJ2-3, with TRBD1 as a possible D gene (5 bases). Germline lookup yields CDR1 MNHEY and CDR2 SMNVEV (reference sequence). V lost 7 bases and J lost 0, with 14 bases in between. This CDR3 spans 15 amino acids. The CDR3 nucleotides are TGTGCCAGCACCCGGTGGGGCGGTAGCACAGATACGCAGTATTTT. Translation: CASTRWGGSTDTQYF.

In this sample, this clone turned up once. The sample contains more than one DNA sequence encoding this CDR3. This chain joins TRBV19 and TRBJ1-2; 8 nucleotides agree with TRBD1. Unmatched junction bases numbered 3, after V lost 4 bases and J lost 2 bases. Germline CDR1 reads LNHDA; CDR2 reads SQIVND (reference sequence). The CDR3 totals 14 residues. This CDR3 reads CASSRGTGNYGYTF. CDR3 nucleotides: TGTGCCAGTAGTAGGGGGACAGGCAACTATGGCTACACCTTC.

Sample share makes this clone medium-sized. The chain uses TRBV2 and TRBJ2-7, with D unresolved. Trimming removed 5 bases at V and 0 bases at J, with 11 bases between. Germline V gene lookup returns CDR1 SNHLY and CDR2 FYNNEI. This CDR3 is built from 14 residues. CDR3 protein: CASSSTLSSYEQYF. The CDR3 DNA reads as TGTGCCAGCAGTTCTACCCTGAGCTCCTACGAGCAGTACTTC. Together with reference TRBV2 and TRBJ2-7, the CDR3 gives the full variable domain: EPEVTQTPSHQVTQMGQEVILRCVPISNHLYFYWYRQILGQKVEFLVSFYNNEISEKSEIFDDQFSVERPDGSNFTLKIRSTKLEDSAMYFCASSSTLSSYEQYFGPGTRLTVT.

The CDR3 DNA sequence: TGCAGCGTTTCTCTCGGGACAGGGGGAAACGAGCAGTACTTC. It yields the protein CSVSLGTGGNEQYF. The rearrangement links TRBV29-1 to TRBJ2-7; 11 nucleotides align to TRBD1. Germline V gives CDR1 SQVTM, CDR2 ANQGSEA. V dropped 5 bases and J dropped 5; count of bases not matched to a gene: 8. The CDR3 extends over 14 amino acids.

CDR3 region: CASSQGLQGASYEQYF. The CDR3 DNA sequence: TGCGCCAGCAGCCAAGGGTTACAGGGGGCAAGTTACGAGCAGTACTTC. The rearrangement uses TRBV4-3 and TRBJ2-7; the match to TRBD1 covers 9 bases. The CDR3 totals 16 residues. V lost 1 base, J lost 4 bases, and 8 bases stayed unmatched. Looked up from germline, CDR1 is LGHNA and CDR2 is YSLEER.

This clone was seen a single time. V is TRBV4-1 and J is TRBJ1-4; D is possibly TRBD1 (6 bases). There are 15 residues in the CDR3. CDR1 and CDR2 (germline): MGHRA, YSYEKL. The germline V and J ends were trimmed by 5 bases and 8 bases, with 18 bases remaining between them. CDR3 DNA sequence: TGCGCCAGCAGCTCCAGGGGAGTAGTGGGGGAAAAACTGTTTTTT. It encodes CASSSRGVVGEKLFF.

This sequence joins TRBV6-5 and TRBJ2-1, with TRBD2 matching 12 bases. There are 15 residues in the CDR3. From germline, CDR1 is MNHEY and CDR2 SVGAGI. The V and J ends lost 4 bases and 5 bases, in that order; junction bases with no gene match: 3. The CDR3 DNA sequence: TGTGCCAGCAGTTCACTAGCGGGGGGCGACAATGAGCAGTTCTTC. This gives the protein CASSSLAGGDNEQFF.

The chain recombines TRBV19 with TRBJ2-1, with 7 bases identical to TRBD1. Trimming at V came to 3 bases and at J to 9 bases, leaving 5 bases not matched to a gene. In germline, CDR1 is LNHDA, CDR2 SQIVND (reference sequence). The CDR3 consists of 13 residues. CDR3 protein: CASSIASGGEQFF. In DNA form, the CDR3 reads TGTGCCAGTAGTATCGCGTCAGGGGGTGAGCAGTTCTTC. Combining the CDR3 with reference TRBV19 and TRBJ2-1 gives the whole variable domain DGGITQSPKYLFRKEGQNVTLSCEQNLNHDAMYWYRQDPGQGLRLIYYSQIVNDFQKGDIAEGYSVSREKKESFPLTVTSAQKNPTAFYLCASSIASGGEQFFGPGTRLTVL.

The V gene is TRBV7-3, the J gene TRBJ1-2, with D uncertain. This CDR3 has 15 amino acids. Per germline, CDR1 SGHTA and CDR2 FQGTGA. V shed 5 bases and J shed 1 base, with 14 bases lying between them. CDR3 DNA: TGTGCCAGCAGCCCAGTTCCGGGTCTTAACTATGGCTACACCTTC. Translated, it gives CASSPVPGLNYGYTF.

The chain recombines TRBV28 with TRBJ1-2; the D gene is possibly TRBD1 (5 bases). Per germline, CDR1 MDHEN and CDR2 SYDVKM. Trimming left V 8 bases short and J 8 bases short, with 18 bases between. This CDR3 is 13 amino acids long. The chain's CDR3 is CASFSGGGIGYTF. The CDR3 nucleotides read TGTGCCAGCTTTTCCGGCGGGGGGATCGGCTACACCTTC.

This sequence joins TRBV5-4 and TRBJ2-1, with a weak D call TRBD1 (6 bases). The germline V and J ends were trimmed by 2 bases and 6 bases, with 9 bases remaining between them. This CDR3 spans 13 amino acids. The germline CDR1 and CDR2 sequences are SGHNT and YYREEE (reference sequence). The CDR3 protein is CASSFYRVNEQFF. The DNA for the CDR3 is TGTGCCAGCAGCTTTTACAGGGTCAATGAGCAGTTCTTC.